This T cell receptor (beta chain) is drawn from a study of blood T cells in healthy people across ages. Trimming shortened V by 2 bases and J by 0 bases, and 8 bases separated the two germline ends. The germline gives CDR1 MNHEY, CDR2 SVGAGI. The CDR3 is 15 amino acids. Points from the study as a whole: Underestimates were what the diversity estimates from one million T cells were considered to be.

Notes on this clonotype: The antigen remains unidentified.

Alongside a J-beta primer mix, a sample-barcoded 5' primer served in a second PCR lasting roughly 6 to 11 cycles. TCRdb analysed the 5' RACE reads with MiXCR anew, one entry per CDR3 protein. The data contain about 1.1 million distinct CDR3 sequences, around two fifths of them singletons. This TCR was recovered from a man aged 18 to 29 in good health. This chain connects TRBV6-5 to TRBJ2-1; D unresolved. Source material: blood. The chain's CDR3 is CASSYVRSSYNEQFF. CDR3 sequence (DNA): TGTGCCAGCAGTTACGTCCGGAGCTCCTACAATGAGCAGTTCTTC.